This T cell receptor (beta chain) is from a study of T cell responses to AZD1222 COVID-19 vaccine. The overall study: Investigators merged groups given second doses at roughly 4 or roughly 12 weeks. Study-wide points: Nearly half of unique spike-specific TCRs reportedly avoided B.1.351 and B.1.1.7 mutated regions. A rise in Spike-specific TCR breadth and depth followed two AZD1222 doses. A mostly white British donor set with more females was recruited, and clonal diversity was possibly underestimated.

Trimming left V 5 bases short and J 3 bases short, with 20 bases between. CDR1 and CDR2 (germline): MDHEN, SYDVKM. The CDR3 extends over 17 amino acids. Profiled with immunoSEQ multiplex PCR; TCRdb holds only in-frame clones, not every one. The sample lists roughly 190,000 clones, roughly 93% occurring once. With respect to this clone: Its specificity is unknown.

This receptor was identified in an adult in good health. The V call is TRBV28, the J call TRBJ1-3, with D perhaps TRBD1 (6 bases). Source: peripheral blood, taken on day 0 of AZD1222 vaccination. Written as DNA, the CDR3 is TGTGCCAGCAGTCCCGTGGACAGAGCGTGGGGTGGAAACACCATATATTTT. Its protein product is CASSPVDRAWGGNTIYF.